The next 12 T cell receptor beta chains were all read from a single sample in a study of blood T cell repertoires in COVID-19. The assay was immunoSEQ multiplex PCR, and TCRdb's table has in-frame clones only and misses some. The sample lists around 67,000 clones; approximately 90% were seen once. The specimen sequenced was peripheral blood. The receptors were sampled from a human donor in a cohort sampled during active COVID-19.

This chain links TRBV14 with TRBJ1-1, with 7 bases lining up with TRBD1. The CDR3 consists of 14 residues. The trim removed 2 bases at V and 1 base at J, leaving 1 base unmatched. Germline-derived CDR1 and CDR2 are SGHDN and FVKESK. Written as DNA, the CDR3 is TGTGCCAGCAGCCAATACAGGGGGAACACTGAAGCTTTCTTT. Translation gives CASSQYRGNTEAFF.

The V and J genes are TRBV9 and TRBJ2-7, with 7 bases lining up with TRBD2. Germline lookup yields CDR1 SGDLS and CDR2 YYNGEE. The CDR3 consists of 15 residues. V lost 0 bases to trimming and J lost 5 bases; unmatched junction nucleotides: 8. The CDR3 sequence: CASSVGGGRSNEQYF. DNA for the CDR3: TGTGCCAGCAGCGTAGGGGGAGGGCGTAGTAACGAGCAGTACTTC.

J is TRBJ2-7 and V is TRBV3-1 (or the pseudogene TRBV3-2), with a weak D call TRBD1 (5 bases). Germline V gene lookup returns CDR1 LGHDT and CDR2 YNNKEL (reference sequence). The CDR3 has 14 amino acids. The V end lost 1 base, the J end lost 0 bases, and 7 bases lay between the germline ends. CDR3 amino acids: CASSQGTPSYEQYF. The CDR3 DNA follows: TGTGCCAGCAGCCAAGGGACACCCTCCTACGAGCAGTACTTC.

This sequence joins TRBV27 and TRBJ2-7; 8 bases fit TRBD2. J was trimmed by 6 bases and V by 3 bases; bases with no gene match: 4. The CDR3 has 13 residues. Germline CDR1 and CDR2: MNHEY and SMNVEV (reference sequence). The CDR3 sequence is CASSFGGATEQYF. The CDR3 coding sequence is TGTGCCAGCAGTTTCGGGGGGGCGACCGAGCAGTACTTC.

DNA for the CDR3: TGTGCCAGCCGCCTAATCAATCAGCCCCAGCATTTT. Translation: CASRLINQPQHF. This chain uses TRBV5-8 with TRBJ1-5; unclear D gene. The germline V gene has CDR1 SGHTS and CDR2 YDEGEE. The CDR3 covers 12 residues. V was clipped by 7 bases and J by 3 bases, with 8 bases between them.

This clone was found a few times. The chain recombines TRBV28 with TRBJ1-2; D possibly corresponds to TRBD1 (6 bases). This CDR3 is built from 13 residues. V lost 5 bases, J lost 8 bases, and 15 bases lay in between. The germline gives CDR1 MDHEN, CDR2 SYDVKM. Here the CDR3 reads CASSLRQVGGYTF. The CDR3 DNA is TGTGCCAGCAGTCTACGACAGGTCGGGGGCTACACCTTC.

The V and J genes are TRBV6-1 and TRBJ1-2; possibly TRBD1 for D (5 bases). The CDR3 has 15 amino acids. Germline-derived CDR1 and CDR2 are MNHNS and SASEGT. Deletions cut 2 bases from V and 8 bases from J, with 18 bases between. Written as DNA, the CDR3 is TGTGCCAGCAGTGAATGGGCCAGGGAAGTTTGGGGCTACACCTTC. Protein product: CASSEWAREVWGYTF.

The genes are TRBV4-1 and TRBJ1-1, with D maybe TRBD1 (5 bases). Deletions cut 3 bases from V and 2 bases from J, with 13 bases between. CDR1 and CDR2 from the germline V gene are MGHRA and YSYEKL. The length of the CDR3 is 15 residues. The CDR3 DNA is TGCGCCAGCAGCCAGGCCAGGGAAAGAAACACTGAAGCTTTCTTT. Translation gives CASSQARERNTEAFF.

The chain links TRBV3-1 (or the pseudogene TRBV3-2) to TRBJ2-7, with D possibly TRBD1 on 5 matching bases. The CDR3 has 11 amino acids. Per germline, CDR1 LGHDT and CDR2 YNNKEL (reference sequence). V lost 4 bases and J 6 bases, leaving 7 bases between the germline ends. Here the CDR3 DNA reads TGTGCCAGCAGCCCTACAGGCGAGCAGTACTTC. Its translation is CASSPTGEQYF.

V gene TRBV5-6 combines with J gene TRBJ1-2; D uncertain. CDR3 length: 14 amino acids. The ends were cut back, 0 bases at V and 0 bases at J, with 6 bases in the middle. CDR1 is SGHDT and CDR2 is YYEEEE in the germline V gene. The CDR3 spells CASSLGSANYGYTF. Here the CDR3 DNA reads TGTGCCAGCAGCTTGGGGTCAGCTAACTATGGCTACACCTTC.

The chain combines TRBV5-1 with TRBJ2-7; the match to TRBD2 covers 9 bases. CDR1 is SGHRS and CDR2 is YFSETQ in the germline V gene. The CDR3 extends over 17 amino acids. V was pared by 0 bases and J by 0 bases, with 7 bases of the junction left unmatched. In DNA, the CDR3 is TGCGCCAGCAGCTTGGCTTTCCTAGCGGGAATCTCCTACGAGCAGTACTTC. As protein: CASSLAFLAGISYEQYF.

The CDR3 loop is CASSRDSGVTYEQYF. For the CDR3, the DNA is TGTGCCAGCAGCCGAGATAGCGGGGTCACCTACGAGCAGTACTTC. J is TRBJ2-7 and V is TRBV3-1 (or the pseudogene TRBV3-2), with 8 positions matching TRBD2. Germline V gene sequence: CDR1 LGHDT, CDR2 YNNKEL (reference sequence). J lost 2 bases, V lost 4 bases, and 7 bases had no gene match. The CDR3 is 15 residues long.